These T cell receptor beta chains were read from a single sample in a study of blood T cell repertoires in COVID-19. TCRdb's copy holds only in-frame clones and misses some; the assay was immunoSEQ multiplex PCR. The data hold about 410,000 clones, with less than 95% observed a single time. Sequencing was done on a sample of PBMCs or T cells enriched from blood (not recorded which). The receptors come from a man aged 18-30 years who had recovered from COVID-19. Both conserved end residues are part of each CDR3. D genes are given only for firm matches. Size is omitted from some rows. Given values are once, few, many or a class for expanded clones.

d_call: NA
clone_size: NA
j_call: TRBJ1-1
v_call: TRBV11-3
cdr3_nt: TGTGCCAGCACCCCGGGACACCCCAGGTCTGAAGCTTTCTTT
cdr3_aa: CASTPGHPRSEAFF

d_call: TRBD1
clone_size: NA
j_call: TRBJ2-7
v_call: TRBV6-1
cdr3_nt: TGTGCCAGCAGTGAAGACAGGGGGCGGTACGAGCAGTACTTC
cdr3_aa: CASSEDRGRYEQYF

d_call: NA
clone_size: NA
j_call: TRBJ2-1
v_call: TRBV30
cdr3_nt: TGTGCCTGGAGTGTACTGGGCAGTCCTCATGAGCAGTTCTTC
cdr3_aa: CAWSVLGSPHEQFF

d_call: NA
clone_size: NA
j_call: TRBJ1-5
v_call: TRBV12-3/TRBV12-4
cdr3_nt: TGTGCCAGCAGAAGGGGATTCAATCAGCCCCAGCATTTT
cdr3_aa: CASRRGFNQPQHF

d_call: NA
clone_size: NA
j_call: TRBJ1-5
v_call: TRBV7-2
cdr3_nt: TGTGCCAGCAGCTTATCAGGGGGCAATCAGCCCCAGCATTTT
cdr3_aa: CASSLSGGNQPQHF

d_call: TRBD1
clone_size: NA
j_call: TRBJ1-5
v_call: TRBV5-8
cdr3_nt: TGTGCCAGCATGGACAGGGTGTTCGATCAGCCCCAGCATTTT
cdr3_aa: CASMDRVFDQPQHF

d_call: NA
clone_size: NA
j_call: TRBJ1-3
v_call: TRBV3-1/TRBV3-2
cdr3_nt: TGTGCCAGCAGCCAAGCGACAGTCTCTGGAAACACCATATATTTT
cdr3_aa: CASSQATVSGNTIYF

d_call: NA
clone_size: NA
j_call: TRBJ2-2
v_call: TRBV27
cdr3_nt: TGTGCCAGCAGTTTCGAGCCCCTGACACAAACTTACACCGGGGAGCTGTTTTTT
cdr3_aa: CASSFEPLTQTYTGELFF

d_call: NA
clone_size: NA
j_call: TRBJ1-2
v_call: TRBV12-5
cdr3_nt: TGTGCTAGTGCTGACAGGAGTACTTTCTATGGCTACACCTTC
cdr3_aa: CASADRSTFYGYTF

d_call: NA
clone_size: NA
j_call: TRBJ2-1
v_call: TRBV28
cdr3_nt: TGTGCCAGCAGTTTAAGACGAAGTCGGGAGAATGAGCAGTTCTTC
cdr3_aa: CASSLRRSRENEQFF

d_call: TRBD1
clone_size: NA
j_call: TRBJ2-7
v_call: TRBV15
cdr3_nt: TGTGCCACCAGCAGAGATCCGCTGGGACAGTACTCCTACGAGCAGTACTTC
cdr3_aa: CATSRDPLGQYSYEQYF

d_call: TRBD1
clone_size: NA
j_call: TRBJ1-2
v_call: TRBV5-4
cdr3_nt: TGTGCCAGCAGCTTGCCGGCAGGGGGCAACTATGGCTACACCTTC
cdr3_aa: CASSLPAGGNYGYTF

d_call: NA
clone_size: NA
j_call: TRBJ1-6
v_call: TRBV19
cdr3_nt: TGTGCCAGTAGTATAGAGGGACGGGGGGAGTCACCCCTCCACTTT
cdr3_aa: CASSIEGRGESPLHF

d_call: NA
clone_size: NA
j_call: TRBJ2-7
v_call: TRBV20-1
cdr3_nt: TGCAGTCCTGGGAGCTCCTACGAGCAGTACTTC
cdr3_aa: CSPGSSYEQYF

d_call: NA
clone_size: few
j_call: TRBJ1-1
v_call: TRBV2
cdr3_nt: TGTGCCAGCGGCCACTACCGTTGGAACACTGAAGCTTTCTTT
cdr3_aa: CASGHYRWNTEAFF

d_call: NA
clone_size: NA
j_call: TRBJ1-5
v_call: TRBV3-1/TRBV3-2
cdr3_nt: TGTGCCAGCAGCGACACCCTTGCTAGCAATCAGCCCCAGCATTTT
cdr3_aa: CASSDTLASNQPQHF

d_call: TRBD1
clone_size: NA
j_call: TRBJ2-7
v_call: TRBV6-5
cdr3_nt: TGTGCCAGCAGCGGGACAGCGAACACCTACGAGCAGTACTTC
cdr3_aa: CASSGTANTYEQYF

d_call: TRBD1
clone_size: NA
j_call: TRBJ1-2
v_call: TRBV5-8
cdr3_nt: TGTGCCAGCAGCTTCGAACCGGGACAGAACTATGGCTACACCTTC
cdr3_aa: CASSFEPGQNYGYTF

d_call: TRBD1
clone_size: NA
j_call: TRBJ1-2
v_call: TRBV25-1
cdr3_nt: TGTGCCAGCAGTGGCCCAGGGGGCTATGGCTACACCTTC
cdr3_aa: CASSGPGGYGYTF

d_call: TRBD2
clone_size: few
j_call: TRBJ2-5
v_call: TRBV7-2
cdr3_nt: TGTGCCAGCAGCTTACTAGCGGGAGGAGAGACCCAGTACTTC
cdr3_aa: CASSLLAGGETQYF

d_call: NA
clone_size: NA
j_call: TRBJ1-2
v_call: TRBV30
cdr3_nt: TGTGCCTGGCAGGGTGGGGCTGGCTACACCTTC
cdr3_aa: CAWQGGAGYTF

d_call: NA
clone_size: NA
j_call: TRBJ2-2
v_call: TRBV20-1
cdr3_nt: TGCAGTGCTAGATCATCCGGGGAGCTGTTTTTT
cdr3_aa: CSARSSGELFF

d_call: TRBD1
clone_size: NA
j_call: TRBJ1-6
v_call: TRBV28
cdr3_nt: TGTGCCAGCAGTTTCCCGGACAGGGGGAGGTCACCCCTCCACTTT
cdr3_aa: CASSFPDRGRSPLHF

d_call: TRBD2
clone_size: NA
j_call: TRBJ2-3
v_call: TRBV10-3
cdr3_nt: TGTGCCACCCAAGGGGGGGCTAGCGGGAGTGGCACAGATACGCAGTATTTT
cdr3_aa: CATQGGASGSGTDTQYF

d_call: TRBD1
clone_size: NA
j_call: TRBJ1-1
v_call: TRBV7-9
cdr3_nt: TGTGCCAGCAGCTCAGGGACAGGGGACCCTGAAGCTTTCTTT
cdr3_aa: CASSSGTGDPEAFF

d_call: NA
clone_size: few
j_call: TRBJ1-1
v_call: TRBV5-1
cdr3_nt: TGCGCCAGCAGCCTGGCGACGGGTTGGGGGCGGGACACTGAAGCTTTCTTT
cdr3_aa: CASSLATGWGRDTEAFF

d_call: NA
clone_size: NA
j_call: TRBJ1-6
v_call: TRBV2
cdr3_nt: TGTGCCAGCAGTGCCCAACAGGGAACCTCACCCCTCCACTTT
cdr3_aa: CASSAQQGTSPLHF

d_call: NA
clone_size: NA
j_call: TRBJ2-7
v_call: TRBV29-1
cdr3_nt: TGCAGCGTTGAAATGGAAACGACAGTCAGGCGTGGAGAGCAGTACTTC
cdr3_aa: CSVEMETTVRRGEQYF

d_call: TRBD1
clone_size: NA
j_call: TRBJ2-7
v_call: TRBV19
cdr3_nt: TGTGCCAGTAGTGCCATACGTCTCCGGGACAGGGCCTACGAGCAGTACTTC
cdr3_aa: CASSAIRLRDRAYEQYF

d_call: NA
clone_size: NA
j_call: TRBJ1-2
v_call: TRBV2
cdr3_nt: TGTGCCAGCAGCATCCCGGGACTGAGCTATGGCTACACCTTC
cdr3_aa: CASSIPGLSYGYTF

d_call: NA
clone_size: NA
j_call: TRBJ1-2
v_call: TRBV9
cdr3_nt: TGTGCCAGCAGCCCTAACGGACAGACCTACGGCTATGGCTACACCTTC
cdr3_aa: CASSPNGQTYGYGYTF

d_call: NA
clone_size: NA
j_call: TRBJ2-6
v_call: TRBV28
cdr3_nt: TGTGCCAGCAGCCCCCCCGGTCCCGGGGCCAACGTCCTGACTTTC
cdr3_aa: CASSPPGPGANVLTF

d_call: NA
clone_size: NA
j_call: TRBJ2-1
v_call: TRBV5-1
cdr3_nt: TGCGCCAGCACGAGGGACTCCTACAATGAGCAGTTCTTC
cdr3_aa: CASTRDSYNEQFF

d_call: NA
clone_size: NA
j_call: TRBJ1-1
v_call: TRBV19
cdr3_nt: TGTGCCAGTAGGGGAAGGAGGGAAGCTTTCTTT
cdr3_aa: CASRGRREAFF

d_call: TRBD1
clone_size: NA
j_call: TRBJ2-7
v_call: TRBV7-2
cdr3_nt: TGTGCCAGCAGCTTAGCCAAAGGGACAGCGAAGAGAGATAGCTCCTACGAGCAGTACTTC
cdr3_aa: CASSLAKGTAKRDSSYEQYF

d_call: NA
clone_size: NA
j_call: TRBJ1-5
v_call: TRBV6-1
cdr3_nt: TGTGCCAGCAGTGAAGTGCTTACAATTAGCAATCAGCCCCAGCATTTT
cdr3_aa: CASSEVLTISNQPQHF

d_call: NA
clone_size: NA
j_call: TRBJ1-1
v_call: TRBV28
cdr3_nt: TGTGCCAGCAGTTTTAGGGGAGGGAGCACTGAAGCTTTCTTT
cdr3_aa: CASSFRGGSTEAFF

d_call: NA
clone_size: NA
j_call: TRBJ2-5
v_call: TRBV5-5
cdr3_nt: TGTGCCAGCAGCTTGGTGACAGTTGGGACCCAGTACTTC
cdr3_aa: CASSLVTVGTQYF

d_call: TRBD2
clone_size: NA
j_call: TRBJ2-1
v_call: TRBV7-9
cdr3_nt: TGTGCCAGCAGCTCAATATCTAGCGGGAGGGCTGAGCAGTTCTTC
cdr3_aa: CASSSISSGRAEQFF

d_call: TRBD2
clone_size: NA
j_call: TRBJ2-2
v_call: TRBV5-1
cdr3_nt: TGCGCCAGCCGTCAGCCAGCGGGAGCAAACACCGGGGAGCTGTTTTTT
cdr3_aa: CASRQPAGANTGELFF

d_call: TRBD1
clone_size: NA
j_call: TRBJ1-6
v_call: TRBV24-1
cdr3_nt: TGTGCCACCAGTCACCGGGACAGGACCAATTCACCCCTCCACTTT
cdr3_aa: CATSHRDRTNSPLHF

d_call: NA
clone_size: once
j_call: TRBJ2-3
v_call: TRBV5-1
cdr3_nt: TGCGCCAGCAGCTTTGGGGCAGGTAGCACAGATACGCAGTATTTT
cdr3_aa: CASSFGAGSTDTQYF

d_call: TRBD1
clone_size: NA
j_call: TRBJ1-1
v_call: TRBV9
cdr3_nt: TGTGCCAGCGGTAGGACAGGGGACACTGAAGCTTTCTTT
cdr3_aa: CASGRTGDTEAFF

d_call: TRBD2
clone_size: NA
j_call: TRBJ2-7
v_call: TRBV19
cdr3_nt: TGTGCCAGTAGAACGGGACTAGCGGGTGGGGCCTACGAGCAGTACTTC
cdr3_aa: CASRTGLAGGAYEQYF

d_call: TRBD1
clone_size: few
j_call: TRBJ2-7
v_call: TRBV4-1
cdr3_nt: TGCGCCAGCAGCCCTATGACAGGGCCCCTTGTGTACGAGCAGTACTTC
cdr3_aa: CASSPMTGPLVYEQYF

d_call: TRBD1
clone_size: once
j_call: TRBJ1-5
v_call: TRBV28
cdr3_nt: TGTGCCACCAAACAGGGGGTCAGACAGCCCCAGCATTTT
cdr3_aa: CATKQGVRQPQHF

d_call: NA
clone_size: NA
j_call: TRBJ2-2
v_call: TRBV7-3
cdr3_nt: TGTGCCAGCAGCCACTCGGCGGGGACCGGGGAGCTGTTTTTT
cdr3_aa: CASSHSAGTGELFF

d_call: NA
clone_size: NA
j_call: TRBJ1-5
v_call: TRBV28
cdr3_nt: TGTGCCACTGACATCAGTTCAAATCAGCCCCAGCATTTT
cdr3_aa: CATDISSNQPQHF

d_call: TRBD1
clone_size: NA
j_call: TRBJ1-1
v_call: TRBV6-5
cdr3_nt: TGTGCCAGCAGTTACGAGGCTGGACAGGTGAACACTGAAGCTTTCTTT
cdr3_aa: CASSYEAGQVNTEAFF

d_call: NA
clone_size: NA
j_call: TRBJ1-6
v_call: TRBV15
cdr3_nt: TGTGCCACCAGCAAGAGAAATTCACCCCTCCACTTT
cdr3_aa: CATSKRNSPLHF

d_call: TRBD2
clone_size: NA
j_call: TRBJ2-7
v_call: TRBV7-2
cdr3_nt: TGTGCCAGCAGCTTACTGGGACTAGCGCAGGAGCAGTACTTC
cdr3_aa: CASSLLGLAQEQYF

d_call: TRBD1
clone_size: NA
j_call: TRBJ1-2
v_call: TRBV28
cdr3_nt: TGTGCCAGCAGTTTAAACGGACAGGGGTATTCGCGTGGCTACACCTTC
cdr3_aa: CASSLNGQGYSRGYTF

d_call: TRBD1
clone_size: NA
j_call: TRBJ1-1
v_call: TRBV2
cdr3_nt: TGTGCCAGCAGTGTGCTAGCTTTGGGACAGGGGAAGAACACTGAAGCTTTCTTT
cdr3_aa: CASSVLALGQGKNTEAFF